This TCR beta chain is drawn from a study of T cells in Graves' hyperthyroidism and ophthalmopathy. Per the germline V gene, CDR1 is SGHAT and CDR2 is FQNNGV. With 5 bases clipped from V and 8 bases from J, the junction kept 9 bases outside the gene matches. There are 15 residues in the CDR3. The CDR3 regions of TCR beta were amplified from RNA transcripts. Initially, a first-round RT-PCR of the TCR CDR3 employed the HTBI primer set. TCRdb re-called the multiplex PCR reads through MiXCR, storing one row per CDR3 protein. The sample lists nearly 600,000 distinct CDR3 sequences, about 15% seen once, with 5.8% in the top ten. This clonotype was picked up many times.

Sequenced material: blood. This chain joins TRBV11-2 and TRBJ1-4, with 9 bases lining up with TRBD1. The receptor was isolated from a woman younger than 45 with Graves' hyperthyroidism that later progressed to Graves' ophthalmopathy. The CDR3 DNA reads as TGTGCCAGCAGCGTACAGGGGGCTTTAGGCGAAAAACTGTTTTTT. It yields the protein CASSVQGALGEKLFF. Full variable domain (outside the CDR3, taken from reference TRBV11-2 and TRBJ1-4): EAGVAQSPRYKIIEKRQSVAFWCNPISGHATLYWYQQILGQGPKLLIQFQNNGVVDDSQLPKDRFSAERLKGVDSTLKIQPAKLEDSAVYLCASSVQGALGEKLFFGSGTQLSVL.